This TCR beta chain was recorded in a study of PD-1 blockade in classical Hodgkin lymphoma (dated by TCRdb to 2020 to 2022). As for the study more broadly: Nivolumab dosing was 3 mg/kg intravenously every 2 weeks, continuing until either disease progression or unacceptable toxicity. The study used TCR beta sequencing and CyTOF to define a peripheral blood immune signature of response to PD-1 blockade in classical Hodgkin lymphoma.

The sample's time point, from its label and the paper: cycle 4 day 1 (C4D1), after 6 weeks of nivolumab. Every trial patient had relapsed after autologous stem cell transplantation, and cohorts A, B and C differed in prior brentuximab vedotin exposure. A total of about 51 patients with relapsed/refractory classical Hodgkin lymphoma made up the trial cohort, and each patient's best overall response was complete response, partial response or progressive disease. Trial patients were treated with single-agent nivolumab in the multi-cohort phase II CheckMate 205 trial. An independent review committee assessed best overall response by applying the 2007 International Working Group response criteria. PBMCs from the trial were collected at three points: immediately before nivolumab initiation (C1D1), and during therapy at cycle 2 day 1 and cycle 4 day 1. Peripheral blood was collected in 8 mL Vacutainer Cell Preparation Tubes, from which PBMCs were isolated by centrifugation and then cryopreserved.

General study outcomes and caveats: Baseline diversity similar to that of newly diagnosed patients was observed in trial patients achieving complete response, whereas significantly lower diversity was observed in partial responders and progressors. A significant rise by C4D1 was seen in CD4+ but not CD8+ TCR diversity (p=0.0027 vs p=0.16), with the rise being most apparent in complete responders (p=0.02). Baseline TCR diversity was reported to be lower in newly diagnosed patients than in healthy donors and to be lower still in relapsed/refractory patients. The study covered only a single clinical trial cohort, and the causes of the repertoire differences, possibly disease activity or prior therapy, were still not defined. Diversity was lower in patients who began nivolumab less than 1 year after ASCT, so these patients were left out of later analyses to avoid confounding by immune reconstitution.

A word on this clone: No antigen is known for it. Per-base qualities were not stored, and no clone one base away is much larger.

The Qiagen DNeasy kit was used to extract genomic DNA from unsorted PBMCs and from the negatively selected CD4+ and CD8+ fractions. Amplification of TCR beta CDR3 regions was done by immunoSEQ multiplex PCR with primers that anneal to V and J segments. A synthetic immune receptor repertoire was used to minimize amplification bias, and any remaining bias was removed computationally after sequencing. For the original study's pipeline: Custom Python scripts were used to quantify repertoire diversity as the Shannon entropy index. Unsorted, CD4+ and CD8+ repertoires were analyzed separately, except for combined analyses in which CD4+ and CD8+ sequences were merged in silico. Clonal expansion was defined as a frequency increase of at least 2-fold after treatment compared with C1D1, and clones undetected at baseline were assigned a pseudocount of 0.5. Singleton clones were defined as clones with 0 or 1 copy at C1D1, and non-singleton clones were defined as clones with 2 or more copies. Clones expanded in unsorted samples were annotated as CD4+, CD8+ or unknown by matching protein sequences in sorted samples from the same patient. Wilcoxon tests on paired samples were used to test changes in diversity from C1D1 to C4D1. Sourced from immuneACCESS, this table was stored by TCRdb with only in-frame sequences that have V and J called. A share of the clones is absent; for the studies checked, an unresolved V gene accounts for under half, and the remainder has no known explanation. V, J and clone size derive from that table, while D and trimming were established from the DNA sequence. In all, the sample holds some 19,000 clones, and 70% to 75% of those were seen once. The ten largest account for about 19% of the sample.

The starting material was peripheral blood mononuclear cells (PBMCs), obtained before the fourth cycle of nivolumab. The sequence was collected from a human donor with classical Hodgkin lymphoma.

The CDR3 here reads CASSLLGVPRTGELFF. In nucleotides, the sequence is TGTGCCAGCAGTTTATTGGGGGTACCACGCACCGGGGAGCTGTTTTTT. Here the chain combines TRBV27 and TRBJ2-2, with the D segment possibly TRBD1 or TRBD2, each aligning over 5 bases. V drops 1 base and J drops 4 bases, leaving 13 bases in between. The CDR3 covers 16 residues, taking in both the cysteine and the phenylalanine. Of the read, only the CDR3 DNA is kept; its 48 bases are in frame from base 1. The germline V gene (reference sequence) supplies CDR1 MNHEY and CDR2 SMNVEV.